These T cell receptor beta chains were read from a single sample in a study of cytomegalovirus exposure and HLA in healthy donors. Here immunoSEQ multiplex PCR was the method, and the copy in TCRdb shows in-frame clones only, minus some. The sample holds fewer than 100,000 clones. The sequenced sample consisted of PBMCs. Every receptor here comes from a man in his fifties or sixties in good health and CMV-seronegative. The CDR3 runs from the conserved cysteine through the conserved F or W.

V gene: TRBV18
CDR3 length: 15
J gene: TRBJ1-6
CDR3 protein: CASSPVGTGNSPLHF

V gene: TRBV12-5
CDR3 length: 13
J gene: TRBJ2-2
CDR3 protein: CASGPGNTGELFF

V gene: TRBV5-4
CDR3 length: 16
J gene: TRBJ2-7
CDR3 protein: CASSLRMRGGLGEQYF

V gene: TRBV27
CDR3 length: 14
J gene: TRBJ1-2
CDR3 protein: CASSPLGQNYGYTF

V gene: TRBV11-2
CDR3 length: 13
J gene: TRBJ2-7
CDR3 protein: CASSFNRGYEQYF

V gene: TRBV9
CDR3 length: 15
J gene: TRBJ1-2
CDR3 protein: CASSVGTGVGYGYTF

V gene: TRBV27
CDR3 length: 17
J gene: TRBJ2-3
CDR3 protein: CASSASPSGGVEGTQYF

V gene: TRBV4-2
CDR3 length: 15
J gene: TRBJ2-1
CDR3 protein: CASSARRGGYNEQFF

V gene: TRBV19
CDR3 length: 13
J gene: TRBJ2-7
CDR3 protein: CASKVGGASEQYF

V gene: TRBV28
CDR3 length: 15
J gene: TRBJ1-4
CDR3 protein: CASSFDPQGGEKLFF

V gene: TRBV5-1
CDR3 length: 14
J gene: TRBJ2-1
CDR3 protein: CASSRDRPGNEQFF

V gene: TRBV30
CDR3 length: 13
J gene: TRBJ2-7
CDR3 protein: CAWSFGGVYEQYF

V gene: TRBV28
CDR3 length: 14
J gene: TRBJ2-7
CDR3 protein: CASRPGFSSYEQYF

V gene: TRBV5-1
CDR3 length: 14
J gene: TRBJ2-7
CDR3 protein: CASSLQGGGYEQYF

V gene: TRBV6-1
CDR3 length: 12
J gene: TRBJ1-1
CDR3 protein: CAILARDTEAFF

V gene: TRBV4-3
CDR3 length: 13
J gene: TRBJ2-3
CDR3 protein: CASSRRGTDTQYF

V gene: TRBV6-1
CDR3 length: 11
J gene: TRBJ2-7
CDR3 protein: CASLVGNEQYF

V gene: TRBV30
CDR3 length: 15
J gene: TRBJ1-6
CDR3 protein: CAWSVQGTYNSPLHF

V gene: TRBV7-2
CDR3 length: 14
J gene: TRBJ1-1
CDR3 protein: CASSLLGHNTEAFF

V gene: TRBV7-9
CDR3 length: 17
J gene: TRBJ2-2
CDR3 protein: CASSLARAGAGTGELFF

V gene: TRBV5-4
CDR3 length: 12
J gene: TRBJ1-1
CDR3 protein: CASSSVAEKAFF

V gene: TRBV7-3
CDR3 length: 16
J gene: TRBJ2-1
CDR3 protein: CASSLPTSGPYNEQFF

V gene: TRBV5-1
CDR3 length: 14
J gene: TRBJ2-3
CDR3 protein: CASSFGQGTDTQYF

V gene: TRBV28
CDR3 length: 14
J gene: TRBJ2-1
CDR3 protein: CASRRRGLLSEQFF

V gene: TRBV4-2
CDR3 length: 16
J gene: TRBJ2-3
CDR3 protein: CASSQARAGGSDTQYF

V gene: TRBV5-4
CDR3 length: 14
J gene: TRBJ2-1
CDR3 protein: CASSLGNRDNEQFF

V gene: TRBV5-1
CDR3 length: 13
J gene: TRBJ1-4
CDR3 protein: CASRDTPNEKLFF

V gene: TRBV4-3
CDR3 length: 13
J gene: TRBJ1-1
CDR3 protein: CASSQDRNTEAFF

V gene: TRBV9
CDR3 length: 16
J gene: TRBJ2-3
CDR3 protein: CASSVGLAGGIDTQYF

V gene: TRBV10-3
CDR3 length: 15
J gene: TRBJ1-1
CDR3 protein: CATGSRQEMNTEAFF

V gene: TRBV19
CDR3 length: 17
J gene: TRBJ1-5
CDR3 protein: CASSILSGSYSNQPQHF

V gene: TRBV28
CDR3 length: 19
J gene: TRBJ2-6
CDR3 protein: CASSFPSGQVPSGANVLTF